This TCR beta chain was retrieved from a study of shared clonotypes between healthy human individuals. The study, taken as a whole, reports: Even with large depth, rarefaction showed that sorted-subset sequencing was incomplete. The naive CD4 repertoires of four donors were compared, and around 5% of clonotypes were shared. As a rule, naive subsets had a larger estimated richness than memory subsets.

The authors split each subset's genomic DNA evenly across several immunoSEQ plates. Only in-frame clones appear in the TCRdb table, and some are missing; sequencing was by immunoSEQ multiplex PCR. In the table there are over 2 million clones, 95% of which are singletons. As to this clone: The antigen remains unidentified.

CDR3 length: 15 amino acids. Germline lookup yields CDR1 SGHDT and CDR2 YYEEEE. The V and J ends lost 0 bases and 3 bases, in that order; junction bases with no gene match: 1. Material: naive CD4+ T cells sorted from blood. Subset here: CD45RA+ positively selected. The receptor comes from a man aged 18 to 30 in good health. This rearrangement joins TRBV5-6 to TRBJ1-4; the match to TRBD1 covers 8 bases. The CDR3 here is CASSLDRGANEKLFF. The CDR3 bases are TGTGCCAGCAGCTTGGACAGGGGGGCTAATGAAAAACTGTTTTTT.